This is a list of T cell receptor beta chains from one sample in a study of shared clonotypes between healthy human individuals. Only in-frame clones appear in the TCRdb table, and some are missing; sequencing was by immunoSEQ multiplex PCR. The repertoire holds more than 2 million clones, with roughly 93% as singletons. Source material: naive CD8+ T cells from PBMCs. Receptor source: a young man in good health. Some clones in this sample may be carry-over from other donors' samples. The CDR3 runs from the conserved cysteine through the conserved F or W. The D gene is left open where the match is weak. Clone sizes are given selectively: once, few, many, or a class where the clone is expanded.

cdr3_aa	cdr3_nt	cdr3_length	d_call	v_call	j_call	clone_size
CSVEATITGELFF	TGCAGCGTTGAAGCGACAATCACCGGGGAGCTGTTTTTT	13	NA	TRBV29-1	TRBJ2-2	NA
CAISETGGRTYNEQFF	TGTGCCATCAGTGAAACCGGGGGCCGGACCTACAATGAGCAGTTCTTC	16	NA	TRBV10-3	TRBJ2-1	NA
CATSLRTGFDEQYF	TGTGCCACCAGCTTACGGACAGGGTTTGACGAGCAGTACTTC	14	TRBD1	TRBV15	TRBJ2-7	NA
CASSWQGAGTEAFF	TGTGCCAGCAGTTGGCAGGGGGCCGGCACTGAAGCTTTCTTT	14	TRBD1	TRBV27	TRBJ1-1	once
CASSFSSGALTEAFF	TGTGCCAGCAGTTTTAGCTCAGGGGCCCTCACTGAAGCTTTCTTT	15	NA	TRBV27	TRBJ1-1	NA
CATRGGYEQYF	TGTGCCACCCGGGGGGGTTACGAGCAGTACTTC	11	TRBD2	TRBV6-1	TRBJ2-7	NA
CASSAKYRLAGDNEQFF	TGTGCCAGCAGCGCCAAATATCGACTAGCGGGAGACAATGAGCAGTTCTTC	17	TRBD2	TRBV9	TRBJ2-1	once
CASSIGGAGLWEQYF	TGTGCCAGTAGTATAGGGGGAGCCGGGCTGTGGGAGCAGTACTTC	15	NA	TRBV19	TRBJ2-7	NA
CATSRDRGREAEAFF	TGTGCCACCAGCAGAGATCGAGGACGCGAGGCTGAAGCTTTCTTT	15	NA	TRBV15	TRBJ1-1	NA
CASSSWTSGTTDTQYF	TGTGCCAGCAGCTCCTGGACTAGCGGAACCACAGATACGCAGTATTTT	16	TRBD2	TRBV7-9	TRBJ2-3	NA
CASSIEERSQYNEQFF	TGCGCCAGCAGTATCGAGGAGCGTTCCCAGTACAATGAGCAGTTCTTC	16	NA	TRBV5-1	TRBJ2-1	NA
CASSSFGQWAVSGELFF	TGTGCCAGCAGCTCCTTTGGTCAGTGGGCAGTTTCTGGGGAGCTGTTTTTT	17	NA	TRBV11-2	TRBJ2-2	NA
CASSERPILGGEKLFF	TGTGCCAGCAGTGAACGGCCAATCCTCGGAGGTGAAAAACTGTTTTTT	16	NA	TRBV2	TRBJ1-4	NA
CATRRGDLSYEQYF	TGTGCCACCCGCCGCGGGGATCTCTCCTACGAGCAGTACTTC	14	NA	TRBV7-9	TRBJ2-7	NA
CASSPSLVSTNYGYTF	TGTGCCAGCAGCCCTAGTCTGGTCAGCACAAACTATGGCTACACCTTC	16	NA	TRBV9	TRBJ1-2	NA
CASSLATSGIYEQFF	TGTGCCAGCAGCTTAGCGACTAGCGGGATTTATGAGCAGTTCTTC	15	TRBD2	TRBV13	TRBJ2-1	NA
CSVVTGLGSGEPLETQYF	TGCAGCGTTGTCACAGGGTTGGGTAGCGGAGAACCCCTAGAGACCCAGTACTTC	18	NA	TRBV29-1	TRBJ2-5	NA
CASSLVGPSYEQYF	TGTGCCAGCAGCCTCGTAGGCCCTTCCTACGAGCAGTACTTC	14	NA	TRBV7-3	TRBJ2-7	NA
CASSDFRKGETQYF	TGTGCCAGCAGTGATTTTAGGAAGGGGGAGACCCAGTACTTC	14	NA	TRBV6-1	TRBJ2-5	NA
CASSDRGPHYNEQFF	TGTGCCAGCAGTGACAGGGGGCCGCACTACAATGAGCAGTTCTTC	15	TRBD1	TRBV25-1	TRBJ2-1	NA
CASRLREPSYNEQFF	TGTGCCAGCAGATTAAGGGAGCCCTCCTACAATGAGCAGTTCTTC	15	NA	TRBV28	TRBJ2-1	NA
CASSRGREAFF	TGTGCCAGCAGCAGGGGTCGAGAAGCTTTCTTT	11	NA	TRBV7-9	TRBJ1-1	NA
CASSLGRANEQFF	TGTGCCAGCAGCTTAGGCAGGGCAAATGAGCAGTTCTTC	13	NA	TRBV7-3	TRBJ2-1	NA
CASSYGTDTGYEQYF	TGTGCCAGCAGTTACGGTACAGACACGGGGTACGAGCAGTACTTC	15	NA	TRBV6-5	TRBJ2-7	NA
CASSQTALYPYGYTF	TGTGCCAGCAGCCAGACAGCGCTTTACCCCTATGGCTACACCTTC	15	NA	TRBV6-5	TRBJ1-2	NA
CASSLFAGGTGQPQHF	TGTGCCAGCAGTTTATTTGCAGGGGGGACGGGTCAGCCCCAGCATTTT	16	TRBD1	TRBV28	TRBJ1-5	NA
CASSVARVGQPQHF	TGTGCCAGCAGCGTAGCCAGGGTGGGTCAGCCCCAGCATTTT	14	NA	TRBV9	TRBJ1-5	few
CASSPTSGRVLRNEQFF	TGCGCCAGCAGCCCGACTAGCGGGAGGGTTTTAAGGAATGAGCAGTTCTTC	17	TRBD2	TRBV5-1	TRBJ2-1	NA
CASSFDRAHYSYEQYF	TGTGCCAGCAGTTTCGACCGGGCGCATTACTCCTACGAGCAGTACTTC	16	NA	TRBV27	TRBJ2-7	NA
CASSSDQLSGANVLTF	TGTGCCAGCAGTTCCGATCAGCTCTCTGGGGCCAACGTCCTGACTTTC	16	NA	TRBV28	TRBJ2-6	NA
CSVGGGSLGAEEKLFF	TGCAGCGTTGGTGGGGGATCACTTGGGGCAGAAGAAAAACTGTTTTTT	16	NA	TRBV29-1	TRBJ1-4	NA
CASSHPISGLSSYNEQFF	TGTGCCAGCAGCCACCCAATCTCCGGATTAAGCTCCTACAATGAGCAGTTCTTC	18	NA	TRBV11-2	TRBJ2-1	NA
CASSSYISNPLYGYTF	TGTGCCAGCAGCTCTTACATTTCAAACCCGCTCTATGGCTACACCTTC	16	NA	TRBV7-9	TRBJ1-2	NA
CASSIGAGGYEQYF	TGTGCCAGTAGTATAGGCGCGGGAGGCTACGAGCAGTACTTC	14	TRBD2	TRBV19	TRBJ2-7	NA
CASSVGGTTEAFF	TGTGCCAGCAGCGTAGGGGGCACCACTGAAGCTTTCTTT	13	NA	TRBV9	TRBJ1-1	NA
CASTAVLGNYGYTF	TGTGCCAGCACAGCTGTATTGGGGAACTATGGCTACACCTTC	14	NA	TRBV28	TRBJ1-2	NA
CASKRADSTDTQYF	TGTGCCAGCAAGCGAGCGGATAGCACAGATACGCAGTATTTT	14	NA	TRBV11-2	TRBJ2-3	NA
CASSVEGATPDTQYF	TGTGCCAGCAGCGTGGAGGGGGCGACTCCAGATACGCAGTATTTT	15	NA	TRBV9	TRBJ2-3	NA
CASSLLTGADTQYF	TGTGCCAGCAGTTTACTGACGGGCGCAGATACGCAGTATTTT	14	NA	TRBV28	TRBJ2-3	NA
CASSRTGQGYGYTF	TGTGCCAGCAGCAGGACGGGACAGGGATATGGCTACACCTTC	14	TRBD1	TRBV13	TRBJ1-2	NA
CASSTIGSGRRDTDTQYF	TGCGCCAGCAGCACAATAGGCTCGGGCCGGAGGGATACAGATACGCAGTATTTT	18	NA	TRBV5-1	TRBJ2-3	NA